This TCR beta chain is from a study of response to subunit inactivated influenza vaccine. MiXCR, applied by TCRdb to the RT-PCR reads, yields one record per CDR3 protein. The repertoire has 150,000 to 200,000 distinct CDR3 sequences, over 9.5% of them found once; the top ten carry roughly 29%. The CDR3 has 14 residues. Germline loops: CDR1 MNHNY, CDR2 SVGAGI (reference sequence). The V end lost 5 bases, the J end lost 4 bases, and 14 bases lay between the germline ends. This clonotype was counted a few times. These data were likewise used in another study, on T cells expressing NK-cell markers. That source adds: Production of TCR beta cDNA relied on 5'RACE template switching with UMIs. Sorted CD3+CD56-NKG2C+, CD3+CD56+NKG2C+ and CD3+CD56+NKG2C- T cells supplied the TCR beta repertoires. There were seven HCMV-seropositive donors and one seronegative donor among the eight sequenced. Restricting sorting to alpha-beta TCR T cells was achieved in several experiments by an anti-gamma-delta TCR antibody. CD8+ T cells in roughly six donors included dominant NKG2C+ clonotypes at roughly 1.0-7.5%.

The chain has TRBV6-6 and TRBJ1-1; weak D call: TRBD1 (6 bases). The sequencing here drew on CD8+ T cells sorted from PBMCs, taken approximately 13 days after vaccination. This clonotype was obtained from a man between 45 and 60 years old who received an inactivated influenza vaccine. CDR3 DNA: TGTGCCAGCAGTCTCCCAGGACAGATCACTGAAGCTTTCTTT. Translation gives CASSLPGQITEAFF.